This T cell receptor beta chain appears in the sequencing data of a study of shared clonotypes between healthy human individuals. This table comes from immunoSEQ multiplex PCR, and its TCRdb copy is limited to in-frame clones, with some not included. The repertoire holds under 1,900,000 clones, approximately 98.5% seen once, with over 0.3% in the top ten. Trimming removed 3 bases from V and 5 bases from J, with 9 bases in between. Germline CDR1 is SGDLS and CDR2 is YYNGEE. The CDR3 length is 13 residues. The sample was naive CD4+ T cells sorted from blood. Subset specified: CD45RA+ positively selected. V usage is TRBV9 and J usage is TRBJ1-5; D remains unclear. The TCR comes from a man aged 25 to 45 in good health. The CDR3 region has the DNA TGTGCCAGCAGCGGCCCGGATGATCAGCCCCAGCATTTT. It encodes CASSGPDDQPQHF.